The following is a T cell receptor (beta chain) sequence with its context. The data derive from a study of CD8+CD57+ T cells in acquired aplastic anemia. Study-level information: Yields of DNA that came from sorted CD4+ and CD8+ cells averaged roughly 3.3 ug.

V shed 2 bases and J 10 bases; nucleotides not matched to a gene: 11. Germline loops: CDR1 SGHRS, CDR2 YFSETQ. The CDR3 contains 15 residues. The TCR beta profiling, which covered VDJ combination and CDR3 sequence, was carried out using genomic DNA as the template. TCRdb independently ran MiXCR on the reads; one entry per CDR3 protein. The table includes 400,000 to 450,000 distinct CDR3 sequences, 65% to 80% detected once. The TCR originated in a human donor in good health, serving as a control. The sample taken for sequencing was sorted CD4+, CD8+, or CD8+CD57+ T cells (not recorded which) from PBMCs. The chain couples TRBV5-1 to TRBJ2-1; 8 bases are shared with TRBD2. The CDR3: CASSFSPGGEGEQFF. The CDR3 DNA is TGCGCCAGCAGCTTTTCTCCGGGGGGGGAAGGCGAGCAGTTCTTC. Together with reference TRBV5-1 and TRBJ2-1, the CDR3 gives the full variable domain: KAGVTQTPRYLIKTRGQQVTLSCSPISGHRSVSWYQQTPGQGLQFLFEYFSETQRNKGNFPGRFSGRQFSNSRSEMNVSTLELGDSALYLCASSFSPGGEGEQFFGPGTRLTVL.